These 30 T cell receptor beta chains came from one sample sequenced in a study of T-cell reconstitution after alpha-beta-depleted transplantation in children. Unique molecular identifiers were used to barcode this TCRbeta library. MiXCR, applied by TCRdb to the PCR reads, yields one record per CDR3 protein. The sample has approximately 97,000 distinct CDR3 sequences, around 6% seen once. The sample in question was PBMCs, mostly from graft donor cells, obtained 60 days after TCRalphabeta/CD19-depleted stem cell transplant. The receptors come from a female patient aged 2-9 years who had a stem cell transplant for Fanconi anemia, so the T cells may come from the graft donor.

Ten or more counts support this clonotype. Here the CDR3 DNA reads TGTGCCAGCAGTTACGTACTAGGTCGGATCGAACTTGAAGCTTTCTTT. This codes for CASSYVLGRIELEAFF. The chain couples TRBV6-5 to TRBJ1-1; no reliable D call. The CDR3 is 16 amino acids. Trimming cost V 2 bases and J 7 bases, with 20 bases left between them. Germline V lookup: CDR1 MNHEY, CDR2 SVGAGI.

This clonotype was recorded many times. The rearrangement uses TRBV12-3 or TRBV12-4 and TRBJ2-5; TRBD2 is a possible D gene (6 bases). V was pared by 3 bases and J by 4 bases, with 12 bases between. The CDR3 extends over 14 amino acids. Here the CDR3 reads CASSLEGSRETQYF. The CDR3, as DNA: TGTGCCAGCAGTTTGGAGGGTAGCCGAGAGACCCAGTACTTC.

This clonotype was seen ten or more times. V and J are TRBV12-3 or TRBV12-4 and TRBJ1-4, with D uncertain. V lost 6 bases to trimming and J lost 2 bases, with 10 bases between them. CDR3 length equals 14 residues. CDR3 sequence (DNA): TGTGCCAGCAGACTCAGGAGGACTAATGAAAAACTGTTTTTT. It translates to CASRLRRTNEKLFF.

This clonotype was seen at least ten times. The chain uses TRBV5-1 and TRBJ1-4, with 7 bases matching TRBD1. The CDR3 consists of 15 residues. CDR1 is SGHRS and CDR2 is YFSETQ in the germline V gene. Trimming cost V 5 bases and J 8 bases; bases outside gene matches: 12. CDR3 residues: CASRGLTGSSEKLFF. In DNA, the CDR3 is TGCGCCAGCAGGGGTCTGACAGGGAGTAGCGAAAAACTGTTTTTT.

At least ten counts were recorded for this clonotype. The rearrangement uses TRBV7-9 and TRBJ2-2; D is uncertain. The length of the CDR3 is 14 residues. From germline, CDR1 is SEHNR and CDR2 FQNEAQ (reference sequence). V was shortened by 7 bases and J by 4 bases, with 13 bases between the two germline ends. The DNA for the CDR3 is TGTGCCAGCAACCCGTTAGACTCCACCGGGGAGCTGTTTTTT. It encodes CASNPLDSTGELFF. Together with reference TRBV7-9 and TRBJ2-2, the CDR3 gives the full variable domain: DTGVSQNPRHKITKRGQNVTFRCDPISEHNRLYWYRQTLGQGPEFLTYFQNEAQLEKSRLLSDRFSAERPKGSFSTLEIQRTEQGDSAMYLCASNPLDSTGELFFGEGSRLTVL.

This clonotype turned up a few times. This chain joins TRBV30 and TRBJ2-5; TRBD1 matches 10 bases. The V gene's germline CDR1 is GTSNPN and CDR2 SVGIG (reference sequence). The CDR3 has 16 amino acids. V lost 5 bases, J lost 1 base, and 10 bases stayed unmatched. The CDR3 sequence: CAWGSGTGDPQETQYF. The CDR3 nucleotides are TGTGCCTGGGGAAGCGGGACAGGGGATCCCCAAGAGACCCAGTACTTC.

This clonotype was found many times. Mismatch with germline at one junction end may stem from a read error. The V call is TRBV7-2, the J call TRBJ2-3; TRBD2 matches at 9 bases. CDR1 and CDR2 from the germline V gene are SGHTA and FQGNSA. This CDR3 has 12 amino acids. The CDR3 region has the DNA TGTGCCAGCAGCCGTAGCGGGGGCCAAGGGGTTTTT. Translation: CASSRSGGQGVF.

V is TRBV20-1 and J is TRBJ2-7; D is ambiguous. V lost 1 base and J 1 base, leaving 5 bases between the germline ends. Germline CDR1 reads DFQATT; CDR2 reads SNEGSKA (reference sequence). The CDR3 loop spans 12 amino acids. The CDR3 DNA follows: TGCAGTGCTAGAGGAGGTTCCTACGAGCAGTACTTC. It codes for CSARGGSYEQYF.

This clonotype was picked up many times. CDR3 sequence (DNA): TGTGCCAGCAGCTTAGGGGGCGATGAGCAGTTCTTC. This encodes CASSLGGDEQFF. The rearrangement links TRBV9 to TRBJ2-1; 7 positions match TRBD1. The CDR3 length is 12 residues. The ends lost 4 bases at V and 8 bases at J; junction bases unmatched: 3. Looked up from germline, CDR1 is SGDLS and CDR2 is YYNGEE.

This clonotype was counted at least ten times. The rearrangement links TRBV6-6 to TRBJ2-1; D is unclear. Germline CDR1 is MNHNY and CDR2 is SVGAGI (reference sequence). The length of the CDR3 is 13 residues. V lost 0 bases and J 4 bases, leaving 4 bases between the germline ends. CDR3 sequence reads: CASSYSDYNEQFF. DNA of the CDR3: TGTGCCAGCAGTTACTCGGATTACAATGAGCAGTTCTTC.

This clonotype was detected ten times or more. The CDR3 nucleotides read TGTGCCAGCAGTTTAGGGTCCGCGGGATATACAGATACGCAGTATTTT. Residues: CASSLGSAGYTDTQYF. The gene calls are TRBV12-3 or TRBV12-4 and TRBJ2-3, with a tentative D call TRBD2 (6 bases). V was pared by 1 base and J by 3 bases, with 14 bases between. This CDR3 is built from 16 residues.

This sequence joins TRBV20-1 and TRBJ1-2; the D gene is possibly TRBD1 (5 bases). V lost 7 bases and J 6 bases, leaving 15 bases between the germline ends. This CDR3 is 12 amino acids long. Germline-derived CDR1 and CDR2 are DFQATT and SNEGSKA (reference sequence). Here the CDR3 reads CSGSGPTDGYTF. CDR3 nucleotide sequence: TGCAGTGGGTCGGGACCGACAGATGGCTACACCTTC.

Only a few counts were recorded for this clonotype. The V call is TRBV5-1, the J call TRBJ2-6; TRBD1 is a possible D gene (6 bases). The germline V gene has CDR1 SGHRS and CDR2 YFSETQ. CDR3 length: 16 residues. Trimming took 2 bases from V and 2 from J, leaving 11 bases between them. CDR3 residues: CASSFGTNPGANVLTF. CDR3 nucleotides: TGCGCCAGCAGCTTTGGGACAAATCCTGGGGCCAACGTCCTGACTTTC. The entire variable domain, with the rest obtained from reference TRBV5-1 and TRBJ2-6, is as follows: KAGVTQTPRYLIKTRGQQVTLSCSPISGHRSVSWYQQTPGQGLQFLFEYFSETQRNKGNFPGRFSGRQFSNSRSEMNVSTLELGDSALYLCASSFGTNPGANVLTFGAGSRLTVL.

This clonotype was picked up many times. The chain uses TRBV5-1 and TRBJ2-1; 9 bases map to TRBD1. CDR1 and CDR2 from the germline V gene are SGHRS and YFSETQ. V lost 2 bases and J lost 3; bases outside the gene matches: 9. CDR3 length: 17 residues. CDR3 nucleotide sequence: TGCGCCAGCAGCTTACCTCCCGGGACAGGGAACTACAATGAGCAGTTCTTC. This translates into CASSLPPGTGNYNEQFF.

There are many counts of this clonotype. This chain joins TRBV5-1 and TRBJ2-1; D could derive from TRBD1 or TRBD2 (5 bases each). CDR1 SGHRS and CDR2 YFSETQ come from the germline V gene. Trimming left V 0 bases short and J 0 bases short, with 10 bases between. The length of the CDR3 is 16 residues. The CDR3 loop is CASSLGGSSSYNEQFF. In DNA, the CDR3 is TGCGCCAGCAGCTTGGGGGGGTCGTCCTCCTACAATGAGCAGTTCTTC.

This clonotype was counted ten times or more. The rearrangement joins TRBV29-1 to TRBJ2-3; TRBD1 aligns across 7 bases. The V segment lost 8 bases and the J segment 4 bases; nucleotides outside the gene matches: 9. The CDR3 has 13 residues. CDR1 and CDR2 (germline): SQVTM, ANQGSEA. The CDR3 bases are TGCAGCTCTCGGGACAGAAATCCAGATACGCAGTATTTT. The encoded protein is CSSRDRNPDTQYF.

In its sample, this clonotype was seen a few times. The rearrangement uses TRBV7-7 and TRBJ2-3, with D possibly matching TRBD2 (5 bases). Trimming removed 5 bases from V and 2 bases from J, with 17 bases in between. Looked up from germline, CDR1 is SSHAT and CDR2 is FNYEAQ (reference sequence). CDR3 length: 16 residues. In DNA, the CDR3 is TGTGCCAGCAGCCTAAACGCGGACTCAACCACAGATACGCAGTATTTT. Protein: CASSLNADSTTDTQYF.

This clonotype occurred many times. The chain joins TRBV5-1 to TRBJ2-3, with 13 bases lining up with TRBD2. Germline trimming cut 4 bases from V and 4 bases from J; bases unmatched to any gene: 6. Germline V gene sequence: CDR1 SGHRS, CDR2 YFSETQ. CDR3 size: 16 residues. The CDR3 here is CASSAATSGGADTQYF. The DNA for the CDR3 is TGCGCCAGCAGCGCGGCTACTAGCGGGGGGGCAGATACGCAGTATTTT. The variable domain in full, with the rest retrieved from reference TRBV5-1 and TRBJ2-3, is KAGVTQTPRYLIKTRGQQVTLSCSPISGHRSVSWYQQTPGQGLQFLFEYFSETQRNKGNFPGRFSGRQFSNSRSEMNVSTLELGDSALYLCASSAATSGGADTQYFGPGTRLTVL.

This clonotype was picked up many times. This chain uses TRBV20-1 with TRBJ2-4; a possible D gene is TRBD1 (7 bases). The V gene lost 8 bases and the J gene lost 1 base, with 12 bases spanning the gap. This CDR3 contains 13 residues. From germline, CDR1 is DFQATT and CDR2 SNEGSKA (reference sequence). CDR3 loop: CSSPGGAKNIQYF. The CDR3 coding sequence is TGCAGTTCTCCAGGGGGGGCCAAAAACATTCAGTACTTC.

This clonotype was observed many times. The chain is built from TRBV4-2 and TRBJ2-3; D unresolved. The CDR3 loop spans 13 amino acids. The germline CDR1 and CDR2 sequences are LGHNA and YNFKEQ. V was trimmed by 4 bases and J by 6 bases, leaving 11 bases between them. This CDR3 is CASSLAARDTQYF. CDR3 DNA sequence: TGTGCCAGCAGCCTGGCGGCCCGGGATACGCAGTATTTT.

In this sample, this clonotype turned up a few times. The rearrangement uses TRBV20-1 and TRBJ1-2, with TRBD1 matching over 7 bases. From germline, CDR1 is DFQATT and CDR2 SNEGSKA (reference sequence). The CDR3 is 14 residues long. Losses at the gene ends were 0 bases for V and 8 bases for J; bases not matched to a gene: 9. The CDR3 here is CSARDPGQVRGYTF. The CDR3 coding sequence is TGCAGTGCTAGAGATCCTGGACAGGTCAGGGGCTACACCTTC.

Many counts were recorded for this clonotype. V and J are TRBV5-1 and TRBJ1-2; 7 nucleotides agree with TRBD1. CDR1 SGHRS and CDR2 YFSETQ come from the germline V gene. Trimming cost V 1 base and J 2 bases; bases outside gene matches: 2. This CDR3 comprises 14 residues. DNA of the CDR3: TGCGCCAGCAGCTTGTCGGGACAGAACTATGGCTACACCTTC. Translation gives CASSLSGQNYGYTF.

This clonotype came up many times. The V call is TRBV7-9, the J call TRBJ2-5, with D unclear. The V end was cut by 6 bases, the J end by 1 base, with 6 bases between. Germline loops: CDR1 SEHNR, CDR2 FQNEAQ (reference sequence). CDR3 length equals 12 residues. The CDR3 nucleotides read TGTGCCAGCAGGCCCGGCCAAGAGACCCAGTACTTC. Translating it yields CASRPGQETQYF.

This clonotype was picked up a small number of times. The CDR3 nucleotides are TGTGCCAGCAGGACCATCGGGACTAGCGGGACATACTTC. Translated, it gives CASRTIGTSGTYF. This sequence joins TRBV2 and TRBJ2-5, with 13 bases lining up with TRBD2. Looked up from germline, CDR1 is SNHLY and CDR2 is FYNNEI. V shed 6 bases, J shed 14 bases, and the junction held 9 bases outside the gene matches. The CDR3 loop spans 13 amino acids.

This clonotype came up many times. The chain is built from TRBV12-3 or TRBV12-4 and TRBJ1-4; unclear D gene. There are 14 residues in the CDR3. V shed 7 bases and J shed 4 bases, with 13 bases lying between them. The DNA for the CDR3 is TGTGCCAGCACGATACGACATCATAATGAAAAACTGTTTTTT. The encoded protein is CASTIRHHNEKLFF.

This clonotype was picked up many times. The chain carries TRBV5-1 and TRBJ2-1, with 7 bases matching TRBD2. J lost 11 bases, V lost 1 base, and 6 bases had no gene match. This CDR3 comprises 13 residues. The germline gives CDR1 SGHRS, CDR2 YFSETQ. The CDR3 here is CASSLPGDYQQFF. The CDR3 bases are TGCGCCAGCAGCTTGCCCGGGGACTATCAGCAGTTCTTC.

This chain connects TRBV6-5 to TRBJ2-7; TRBD1 might be the D (5 bases). Trimming shortened V by 2 bases and J by 1 base, and 9 bases separated the two germline ends. Germline V lookup: CDR1 MNHEY, CDR2 SVGAGI. This CDR3 is built from 14 residues. Here the CDR3 DNA reads TGTGCCAGCAGTTACAGACAGTTATCCTACGAGCAGTACTTC. Protein sequence: CASSYRQLSYEQYF.

This clonotype was counted many times. This sequence joins TRBV3-1 and TRBJ2-1; TRBD2 aligns across 12 bases. CDR3 length: 17 residues. Per germline, CDR1 LGHDT and CDR2 YNNKEL (reference sequence). Germline trimming cut 4 bases from V and 1 base from J; bases unmatched to any gene: 5. This CDR3 reads CASSPPLAGGSYNEQFF. CDR3 coding DNA: TGTGCCAGCAGCCCACCACTAGCGGGGGGTTCCTACAATGAGCAGTTCTTC.

In this sample, this clonotype turned up many times. The chain combines TRBV7-9 with TRBJ2-7, with D tentatively TRBD1 (5 bases). The CDR3 consists of 13 residues. The ends were cut back, 1 base at V and 7 bases at J, with 11 bases in the middle. The germline gives CDR1 SEHNR, CDR2 FQNEAQ (reference sequence). In nucleotides, the CDR3 is TGTGCCAGCAGCTTAGAGACAGCCGTGGAGCAGTACTTC. Amino acid sequence: CASSLETAVEQYF.

CDR3 sequence (DNA): TGCAGTGCTACAGGGGCCCAAGAGACCCAGTACTTC. It is translated as CSATGAQETQYF. The chain combines TRBV20-1 with TRBJ2-5, with D possibly matching TRBD1 (6 bases). CDR3 length: 12 residues. Germline-derived CDR1 and CDR2 are DFQATT and SNEGSKA (reference sequence). Trimming took 4 bases from V and 1 from J, leaving 7 bases between them.